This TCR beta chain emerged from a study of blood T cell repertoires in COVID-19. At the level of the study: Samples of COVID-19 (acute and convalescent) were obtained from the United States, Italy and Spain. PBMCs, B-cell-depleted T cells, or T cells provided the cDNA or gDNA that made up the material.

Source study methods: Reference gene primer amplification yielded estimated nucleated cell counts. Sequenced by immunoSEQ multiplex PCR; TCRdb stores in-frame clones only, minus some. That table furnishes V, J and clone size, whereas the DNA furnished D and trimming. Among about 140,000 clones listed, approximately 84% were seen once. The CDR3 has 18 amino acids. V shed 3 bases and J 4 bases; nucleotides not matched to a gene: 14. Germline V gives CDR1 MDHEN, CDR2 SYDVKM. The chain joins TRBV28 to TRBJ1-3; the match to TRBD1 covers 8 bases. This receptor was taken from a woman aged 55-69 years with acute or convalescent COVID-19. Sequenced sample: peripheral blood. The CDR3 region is CASSFPGTGFSHGNTIYF. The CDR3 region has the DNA TGTGCCAGCAGTTTTCCCGGGACAGGCTTTTCTCACGGAAACACCATATATTTT.